Here is one T cell receptor (beta chain) with its context. The assay was immunoSEQ multiplex PCR, and TCRdb's table has in-frame clones only and misses some. Of roughly 250,000 clones listed, about 88% are singletons. The source of the sample is a study of blood T cell repertoires in COVID-19. This CDR3 is 12 amino acids long. Germline V gene sequence: CDR1 SQVTM, CDR2 ANQGSEA. V lost 7 bases, J lost 4 bases, and 13 bases lay in between. The sequenced sample was peripheral blood. V is TRBV29-1 and J is TRBJ1-1; D is possibly TRBD1 (5 bases). The receptor was isolated from a woman in her thirties or forties who had recovered from COVID-19. The CDR3 reads CSAAGVSTEAFF. The CDR3 DNA sequence: TGCAGCGCCGCGGGGGTGTCCACTGAAGCTTTCTTT. Supplemented by reference TRBV29-1 and TRBJ1-1, the full variable domain reads SAVISQKPSRDICQRGTSLTIQCQVDSQVTMMFWYRQQPGQSLTLIATANQGSEATYESGFVIDKFPISRPNLTFSTLTVSNMSPEDSSIYLCSAAGVSTEAFFGQGTRLTVV.